This T cell receptor beta chain is drawn from a study of T cell responses to AZD1222 COVID-19 vaccine. Looking at the study overall: Samples with a second dose at about 4 or about 12 weeks were pooled together. Notes on the study in general: At 160-218 and 743-854, vaccine-associated CD4 TCRs were dominant, and they spanned spike. Donors were largely white British and mainly female; clonal diversity was possibly underestimated.

Some clones are missing from TCRdb's copy, which holds only in-frame ones; the method was immunoSEQ multiplex PCR. The profile shows tens of thousands of clones, about 88% of them singletons. With respect to this clone: What it binds is not known.

The CDR3 contains 18 residues. The V gene lost 0 bases and the J gene lost 2 bases, with 20 bases spanning the gap. In germline, CDR1 is SGHRS, CDR2 YFSETQ. This receptor was obtained from an adult in good health. The sample in question was peripheral blood, obtained on day 0 of AZD1222 vaccination. The chain uses TRBV5-1 and TRBJ2-5; TRBD1 or TRBD2 may be the D gene (5 bases each). CDR3 loop: CASSLASFGTPGQETQYF. The CDR3 DNA follows: TGCGCCAGCAGCTTGGCCTCGTTTGGGACGCCGGGGCAAGAGACCCAGTACTTC.